One sample yielded the 32 T cell receptor beta chains listed below, sequenced in a study of T cell responses to AZD1222 COVID-19 vaccine. Generated by immunoSEQ multiplex PCR, the TCRdb table keeps only in-frame clones and is missing some. Of about 160,000 clones listed, more than 75% are singletons. The source was peripheral blood, collected 28 days after the second AZD1222 dose. Every receptor here comes from an adult who received the AZD1222 COVID-19 vaccine.

V gene TRBV7-3 combines with J gene TRBJ2-1; D call uncertain. The V end lost 2 bases, the J end lost 3 bases, and 8 bases lay between the germline ends. Per the germline V gene, CDR1 is SGHTA and CDR2 is FQGTGA. CDR3 length: 14 amino acids. The CDR3 DNA follows: TGTGCCAGCAGCTTAGTACCTGGCTACAATGAGCAGTTCTTC. The encoded protein is CASSLVPGYNEQFF.

V usage is TRBV2 and J usage is TRBJ1-6, with TRBD1 as a possible D gene (6 bases). Germline values: CDR1 SNHLY, CDR2 FYNNEI. CDR3 length: 15 amino acids. The V end lost 3 bases, the J end lost 11 bases, and 17 bases lay between the germline ends. The CDR3 region has the DNA TGTGCCAGCAGTGACAGCTACCAGGGGAGGACACCCCTCCACTTT. Translation gives CASSDSYQGRTPLHF.

This rearrangement joins TRBV9 to TRBJ1-3, with TRBD1 identical over 8 bases. The trim removed 0 bases at V and 14 bases at J, leaving 7 bases unmatched. This CDR3 spans 13 amino acids. Germline CDR1 SGDLS, CDR2 YYNGEE. CDR3 protein: CASSVAGGQEVYF. CDR3 DNA sequence: TGTGCCAGCAGCGTAGCCGGGGGACAGGAGGTATATTTT.

This clone was recorded a few times. The chain joins TRBV13 to TRBJ1-2; D remains ambiguous. The CDR3 has 15 residues. Trimming took off 4 bases at V and 3 bases at J, with 15 bases between the two ends. Germline CDR1 PRHDT, CDR2 FYEKMQ (reference sequence). The CDR3 DNA is TGTGCCAGCAGCTCCCTCCGGGAAGGTCACTATGGCTACACCTTC. Encoded protein: CASSSLREGHYGYTF.

V usage is TRBV7-9 and J usage is TRBJ1-1, with D possibly matching TRBD1 (6 bases). This CDR3 is 15 amino acids long. Per the germline V gene, CDR1 is SEHNR and CDR2 is FQNEAQ (reference sequence). V gave up 5 bases and J gave up 0 bases, with 13 bases separating them. CDR3 sequence: CASSILRDMNTEAFF. In DNA, the CDR3 is TGTGCCAGCAGCATCCTCAGGGACATGAACACTGAAGCTTTCTTT.

The chain uses TRBV7-9 and TRBJ1-2; D call uncertain. Germline V gene lookup returns CDR1 SEHNR and CDR2 FQNEAQ (reference sequence). Trimming removed 3 bases from V and 7 bases from J, with 6 bases in between. The CDR3 covers 11 residues. As DNA, the CDR3 is TGTGCCAGCAGCTTGGAGGGTGGCTACACCTTC. It specifies CASSLEGGYTF.

The J gene is TRBJ2-1, the V gene TRBV4-2, with D perhaps assigned TRBD1 or TRBD2 (6 bases each). Trimming removed 0 bases from V and 6 bases from J, with 18 bases in between. Germline values: CDR1 LGHNA, CDR2 YNFKEQ. The length of the CDR3 is 17 residues. The CDR3 DNA reads TGTGCCAGCAGCCAAGATCCGGGCAGGAGGGGGTTCAATGAGCAGTTCTTC. Its protein product is CASSQDPGRRGFNEQFF.

This clone appeared a few times. This chain joins TRBV7-8 and TRBJ2-5, with D possibly called TRBD1 or TRBD2 (5 bases each). The V gene lost 5 bases and the J gene lost 5 bases, with 15 bases spanning the gap. Germline V gives CDR1 SGHVS, CDR2 FQNEAQ. This CDR3 spans 14 amino acids. As DNA, the CDR3 is TGTGCCAGCAGCCCTAGACGGGGCGGTGAGACCCAGTACTTC. Translating gives CASSPRRGGETQYF. The entire variable domain, with the rest obtained from reference TRBV7-8 and TRBJ2-5, is as follows: GAGVSQSPRYKVAKRGQDVALRCDPISGHVSLFWYQQALGQGPEFLTYFQNEAQLDKSGLPSDRFFAERPEGSVSTLKIQRTQQEDSAVYLCASSPRRGGETQYFGPGTRLLVL.

The J gene is TRBJ2-7, the V gene TRBV7-9, with a possible D match to TRBD1 (6 bases). Germline V gene data show CDR1 as SEHNR and CDR2 as FQNEAQ (reference sequence). Trimming pared 5 bases from V and 3 bases from J, leaving 26 bases between. This CDR3 has 18 residues. This CDR3 reads CASSPRLQGLSGNYEQYF. Written as DNA, the CDR3 is TGTGCCAGCAGCCCTAGGTTACAGGGTCTATCCGGAAACTACGAGCAGTACTTC.

The chain joins TRBV2 to TRBJ2-7; 9 bases fit TRBD1. The CDR3 covers 13 residues. From germline, CDR1 is SNHLY and CDR2 FYNNEI. The trim removed 10 bases at V and 6 bases at J, leaving 10 bases unmatched. The CDR3 region is CAIHRGRLLEQYF. The CDR3 coding sequence is TGTGCCATCCACAGGGGGCGCCTCCTCGAGCAGTACTTC.

This rearrangement joins TRBV29-1 to TRBJ1-1; TRBD1 is a possible D gene (5 bases). The CDR3 runs to 14 residues. The germline gives CDR1 SQVTM, CDR2 ANQGSEA. Trimming took 7 bases from V and 5 from J, leaving 20 bases between them. In nucleotides, the CDR3 is TGCAGCGGATTCGCCTTGGGGGTTGGAACTGAAGCTTTCTTT. Its translation: CSGFALGVGTEAFF.

The chain joins TRBV7-8 to TRBJ1-2; weak D call: TRBD1 (5 bases). CDR1 is SGHVS, CDR2 FQNEAQ, per germline. V was shortened by 3 bases and J by 7 bases, with 12 bases between the two germline ends. The CDR3 length is 13 residues. In DNA form, the CDR3 reads TGTGCCAGCAGCTTGGGGGGTAATGGTGGCTACACCTTC. Its protein product is CASSLGGNGGYTF. The complete variable domain, with remaining parts taken from reference TRBV7-8 and TRBJ1-2, reads GAGVSQSPRYKVAKRGQDVALRCDPISGHVSLFWYQQALGQGPEFLTYFQNEAQLDKSGLPSDRFFAERPEGSVSTLKIQRTQQEDSAVYLCASSLGGNGGYTFGSGTRLTVV.

The chain carries TRBV3-1 (or the pseudogene TRBV3-2) and TRBJ2-5; TRBD2 aligns across 8 bases. The germline V gene encodes CDR1 LGHDT and CDR2 YNNKEL (reference sequence). The V segment lost 6 bases and the J segment 2 bases; nucleotides outside the gene matches: 8. The CDR3 is made up of 15 amino acids. CDR3 DNA: TGTGCCAGCAGTCGTAGCGGGGCTTTACAAGAGACCCAGTACTTC. Its protein product is CASSRSGALQETQYF.

This clone was counted once. The V call is TRBV24-1, the J call TRBJ1-1, with D uncertain. The CDR3 runs to 13 residues. V was shortened by 2 bases and J by 2 bases, with 5 bases between the two germline ends. CDR1 and CDR2 from the germline V gene are KGHDR and SFDVKD. CDR3 residues: CATSDSANTEAFF. As DNA, the CDR3 is TGTGCCACCAGTGATTCGGCCAACACTGAAGCTTTCTTT.

The genes are TRBV6-5 and TRBJ2-1; 9 nucleotides match TRBD1. CDR3 length: 14 residues. V was clipped by 7 bases and J by 9 bases; unmatched bases: 10. CDR1 is MNHEY and CDR2 is SVGAGI in the germline V gene. CDR3 loop: CASTTGGEGGEQFF. As DNA, the CDR3 is TGTGCCAGCACTACAGGGGGCGAGGGAGGTGAGCAGTTCTTC.

The CDR3 sequence is CASSSPTSTDTQYF. Here the CDR3 DNA reads TGTGCCAGCAGCTCACCGACTAGCACAGATACGCAGTATTTT. The chain carries TRBV5-6 and TRBJ2-3; D unclear. Germline loops: CDR1 SGHDT, CDR2 YYEEEE. V lost 3 bases and J 0 bases, leaving 8 bases between the germline ends. The CDR3 is 14 amino acids.

The chain employs TRBV30 and TRBJ1-1; D is uncertain. The length of the CDR3 is 12 residues. V was clipped by 5 bases and J by 1 base, with 8 bases between them. Germline V gives CDR1 GTSNPN, CDR2 SVGIG (reference sequence). The CDR3: CAWGRRNTEAFF. CDR3 in DNA: TGTGCCTGGGGAAGGAGGAACACTGAAGCTTTCTTT.

The V call is TRBV27, the J call TRBJ2-3, with TRBD2 matching 9 bases. V was clipped by 6 bases and J by 5 bases; unmatched bases: 9. The length of the CDR3 is 15 residues. The germline gives CDR1 MNHEY, CDR2 SMNVEV (reference sequence). The CDR3 protein is CASRGLARGEDTQYF. The CDR3 DNA follows: TGTGCCAGCAGGGGACTAGCTAGAGGGGAAGATACGCAGTATTTT.

V usage is TRBV4-3 and J usage is TRBJ1-1; D is uncertain. Trimming pared 0 bases from V and 1 base from J, leaving 9 bases between. The CDR3 covers 15 residues. Germline values: CDR1 LGHNA, CDR2 YSLEER. CDR3 sequence: CASSQDGGWNTEAFF. The CDR3 DNA is TGCGCCAGCAGCCAAGATGGAGGTTGGAACACTGAAGCTTTCTTT.

This rearrangement joins TRBV10-3 to TRBJ1-1; TRBD1 might be the D (5 bases). There are 15 residues in the CDR3. From germline, CDR1 is ENHRY and CDR2 SYGVKD. V was clipped by 4 bases and J by 4 bases, with 16 bases between them. CDR3 sequence: CAISALWGSSTEAFF. As DNA, the CDR3 is TGTGCCATCAGTGCCCTATGGGGGTCGAGCACTGAAGCTTTCTTT.

Comments on this clone: The same CDR3 also results from other DNA sequences found in this sample. This sequence joins TRBV5-1 and TRBJ2-3; TRBD1 aligns across 8 bases. The CDR3 is 14 residues long. In germline, CDR1 is SGHRS, CDR2 YFSETQ. Trimming cost V 4 bases and J 1 base; bases outside gene matches: 2. The CDR3 nucleotides are TGCGCCAGCAGCCCGGGACAGGGCACAGATACGCAGTATTTT. Protein sequence: CASSPGQGTDTQYF.

The chain carries TRBV18 and TRBJ1-6, with a weak D call TRBD1 (5 bases). Trimming pared 1 base from V and 8 bases from J, leaving 12 bases between. The CDR3 extends over 15 amino acids. In germline, CDR1 is KGHSH, CDR2 LQKENI. The DNA of the CDR3 is TGTGCCAGCTCACCACGCCGGGGGAACGATTCACCCCTCCACTTT. Protein sequence: CASSPRRGNDSPLHF.

The gene calls are TRBV6-5 and TRBJ1-2; D gene uncertain. V lost 2 bases, J lost 4 bases, and 8 bases lay in between. This CDR3 has 13 residues. Germline CDR1 is MNHEY and CDR2 is SVGAGI. The CDR3 bases are TGTGCCAGCAGTTACGGGCAGCCCTATGGCTACACCTTC. Its translation is CASSYGQPYGYTF.

V gene TRBV7-9 combines with J gene TRBJ1-3, with TRBD1 as a possible D gene (5 bases). V was cut by 3 bases and J by 2 bases, with 8 bases left in between. The CDR3 extends over 14 amino acids. Germline V gene data show CDR1 as SEHNR and CDR2 as FQNEAQ (reference sequence). For the CDR3, the DNA is TGTGCCAGCAGCTTTGGGGGGGCTGGAAACACCATATATTTT. The encoded protein is CASSFGGAGNTIYF.

The V call is TRBV20-1, the J call TRBJ1-1; D is ambiguous. Trimming left V 0 bases short and J 11 bases short, with 4 bases between. In germline, CDR1 is DFQATT, CDR2 SNEGSKA (reference sequence). The length of the CDR3 is 9 residues. The CDR3 coding sequence is TGCAGTGCTAGAGAAGCGGCTTTCTTT. Translating it yields CSAREAAFF.

This clone has a single count. V is TRBV2 and J is TRBJ2-5; 7 bases line up with TRBD2. Germline V gene lookup returns CDR1 SNHLY and CDR2 FYNNEI. The CDR3 has 14 residues. With 5 bases clipped from V and 5 bases from J, the junction kept 8 bases outside the gene matches. The CDR3 nucleotides read TGTGCCAGCAGTCGGAGCGGGACCAGGGAGACCCAGTACTTC. Residues: CASSRSGTRETQYF.

This chain links TRBV7-2 with TRBJ2-3; 13 positions agree with TRBD2. This CDR3 comprises 19 residues. V shed 4 bases, J shed 0 bases, and the junction held 10 bases outside the gene matches. Germline V gene data show CDR1 as SGHTA and CDR2 as FQGNSA. CDR3 sequence: CASSSPTSGGGTSTDTQYF. The CDR3 nucleotides read TGTGCCAGCAGCTCACCCACTAGCGGGGGGGGGACAAGCACAGATACGCAGTATTTT.

Written as DNA, the CDR3 is TGTGCCAGCAGCTGGACAGGGGGCGCCGACAATGAGCAGTTCTTC. Its protein is CASSWTGGADNEQFF. J is TRBJ2-1 and V is TRBV5-6; 11 nucleotides align to TRBD1. The CDR3 sequence is 15 residues long. The V segment lost 3 bases and the J segment 5 bases; nucleotides outside the gene matches: 4. CDR1 and CDR2 (germline): SGHDT, YYEEEE.

The chain has TRBV30 and TRBJ1-2, with D perhaps matching TRBD1 (5 bases). The CDR3 runs to 14 residues. The germline V gene encodes CDR1 GTSNPN and CDR2 SVGIG (reference sequence). The V and J ends lost 2 bases and 4 bases respectively, with 14 bases between them. CDR3 DNA sequence: TGTGCCTGGAGTAGTGGCGGGGGGAGCTATGGCTACACCTTC. Residues: CAWSSGGGSYGYTF.

The rearrangement joins TRBV4-1 to TRBJ2-1; D is perhaps TRBD2 (5 bases). The CDR3 has 13 amino acids. The germline gives CDR1 MGHRA, CDR2 YSYEKL. The V end lost 6 bases, the J end lost 5 bases, and 11 bases lay between the germline ends. The DNA of the CDR3 is TGCGCCAGCAGATCTGGACTGAACAATGAGCAGTTCTTC. As protein: CASRSGLNNEQFF.

The J gene is TRBJ1-4, the V gene TRBV29-1, with D unclear. The germline gives CDR1 SQVTM, CDR2 ANQGSEA. CDR3 length equals 12 residues. V gave up 4 bases and J gave up 0 bases, with 3 bases separating them. CDR3 in amino acids: CSVAATNEKLFF. Here the CDR3 DNA reads TGCAGCGTTGCAGCAACTAATGAAAAACTGTTTTTT.

This chain links TRBV20-1 with TRBJ1-4; 7 bases are a match to TRBD1. The ends lost 2 bases at V and 10 bases at J; junction bases unmatched: 1. Germline lookup yields CDR1 DFQATT and CDR2 SNEGSKA (reference sequence). This CDR3 has 11 amino acids. The DNA for the CDR3 is TGCAGTGCTAGACAGGGGGGAAAACTGTTTTTT. Protein: CSARQGGKLFF.